Listed here are 3 T cell receptor beta chains from one sample, sequenced in a study of blood T cell repertoires in COVID-19. Profiling relied on immunoSEQ multiplex PCR, and the TCRdb table lists in-frame clones only, not all of them. The data show under 250,000 clones, approximately 90% seen once. The sequenced sample consisted of peripheral blood. The receptors originated from a man aged 55 to 70 with COVID-19, enrolled during active disease.

This rearrangement joins TRBV5-6 to TRBJ2-3; no clear D. The CDR3 runs 17 residues. Trimming pared 0 bases from V and 2 bases from J, leaving 16 bases between. The germline V gene encodes CDR1 SGHDT and CDR2 YYEEEE. This CDR3 reads CASSLGKARTHTDTQYF. The DNA of the CDR3 is TGTGCCAGCAGCTTGGGTAAAGCTAGAACTCACACAGATACGCAGTATTTT.

This clone has a single count. The rearrangement joins TRBV6-5 to TRBJ2-3, with TRBD1 matching over 7 bases. Germline lookup yields CDR1 MNHEY and CDR2 SVGAGI. This CDR3 spans 14 amino acids. V lost 6 bases to trimming and J lost 3 bases; unmatched junction nucleotides: 6. The CDR3 here is CASRRTGRTDTQYF. CDR3 DNA: TGTGCCAGCAGAAGGACAGGAAGGACAGATACGCAGTATTTT.

The J gene is TRBJ1-1, the V gene TRBV29-1; 8 nucleotides match TRBD1. V shed 7 bases, J shed 5 bases, and the junction held 9 bases outside the gene matches. The CDR3 is made up of 13 amino acids. CDR1 is SQVTM, CDR2 ANQGSEA, per germline. The CDR3 DNA reads TGCAGCGCCTATGACAGGGGAGGGACTGAAGCTTTCTTT. It yields the protein CSAYDRGGTEAFF.